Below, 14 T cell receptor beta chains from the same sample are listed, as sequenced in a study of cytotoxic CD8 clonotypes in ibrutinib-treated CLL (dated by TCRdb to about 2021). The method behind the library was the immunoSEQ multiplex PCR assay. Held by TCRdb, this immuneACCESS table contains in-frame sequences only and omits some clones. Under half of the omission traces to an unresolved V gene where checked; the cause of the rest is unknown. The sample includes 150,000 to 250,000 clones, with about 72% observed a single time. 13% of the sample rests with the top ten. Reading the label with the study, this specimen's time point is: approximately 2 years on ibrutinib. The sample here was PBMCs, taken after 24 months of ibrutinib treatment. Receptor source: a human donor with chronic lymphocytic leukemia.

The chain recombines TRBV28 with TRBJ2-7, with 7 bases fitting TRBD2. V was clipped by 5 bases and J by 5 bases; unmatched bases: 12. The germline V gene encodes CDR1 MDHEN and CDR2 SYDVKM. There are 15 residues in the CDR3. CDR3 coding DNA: TGTGCCAGCAGTGGAATGGAGCTTCTAGCGGACGAGCAGTACTTC. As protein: CASSGMELLADEQYF.

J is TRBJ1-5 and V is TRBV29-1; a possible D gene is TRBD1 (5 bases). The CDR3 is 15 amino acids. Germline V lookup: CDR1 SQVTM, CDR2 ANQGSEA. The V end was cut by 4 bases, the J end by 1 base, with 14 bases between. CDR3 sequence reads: CSVVFGAGSNQPQHF. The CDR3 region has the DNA TGCAGCGTTGTCTTCGGGGCCGGAAGCAATCAGCCCCAGCATTTT. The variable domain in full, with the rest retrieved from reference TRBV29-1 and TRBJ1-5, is SAVISQKPSRDICQRGTSLTIQCQVDSQVTMMFWYRQQPGQSLTLIATANQGSEATYESGFVIDKFPISRPNLTFSTLTVSNMSPEDSSIYLCSVVFGAGSNQPQHFGDGTRLSIL.

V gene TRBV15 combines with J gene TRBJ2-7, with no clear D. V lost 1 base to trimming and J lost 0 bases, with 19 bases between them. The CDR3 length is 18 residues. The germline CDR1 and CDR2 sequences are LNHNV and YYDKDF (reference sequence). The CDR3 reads CATSRGAPGRVISYEQYF. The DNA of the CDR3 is TGTGCCACCAGCAGAGGGGCTCCGGGTCGGGTAATCTCCTACGAGCAGTACTTC. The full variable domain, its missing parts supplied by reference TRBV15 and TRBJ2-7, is DAMVIQNPRYQVTQFGKPVTLSCSQTLNHNVMYWYQQKSSQAPKLLFHYYDKDFNNEADTPDNFQSRRPNTSFCFLDIRSPGLGDTAMYLCATSRGAPGRVISYEQYFGPGTRLTVT.

The CDR3 region has the DNA TGCGCCAGCAGCCAAGCGGACAGAACTAACTATGGCTACACCTTC. Its protein product is CASSQADRTNYGYTF. The chain has TRBV4-3 and TRBJ1-2, with a weak D call TRBD1 (6 bases). The CDR3 spans 15 residues. Trimming took off 1 base at V and 0 bases at J, with 9 bases between the two ends. Germline V gives CDR1 LGHNA, CDR2 YSLEER.

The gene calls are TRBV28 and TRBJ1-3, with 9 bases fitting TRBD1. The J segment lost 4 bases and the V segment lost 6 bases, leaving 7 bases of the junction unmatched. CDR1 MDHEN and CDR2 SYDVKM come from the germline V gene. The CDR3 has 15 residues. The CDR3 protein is CASRYRGRSGNTIYF. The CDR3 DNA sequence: TGTGCCAGCAGATACAGGGGGCGATCCGGAAACACCATATATTTT.

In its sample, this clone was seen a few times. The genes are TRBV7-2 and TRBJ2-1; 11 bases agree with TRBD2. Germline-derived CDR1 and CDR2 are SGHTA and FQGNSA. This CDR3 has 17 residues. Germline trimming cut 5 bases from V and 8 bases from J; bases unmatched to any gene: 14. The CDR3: CASSNPLAGGPAYEQFF. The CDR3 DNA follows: TGTGCCAGCAGCAACCCCTTAGCGGGAGGGCCGGCATATGAGCAGTTCTTC. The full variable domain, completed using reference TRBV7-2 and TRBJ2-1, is GAGVSQSPSNKVTEKGKDVELRCDPISGHTALYWYRQSLGQGLEFLIYFQGNSAPDKSGLPSDRFSAERTGGSVSTLTIQRTQQEDSAVYLCASSNPLAGGPAYEQFFGPGTRLTVL.

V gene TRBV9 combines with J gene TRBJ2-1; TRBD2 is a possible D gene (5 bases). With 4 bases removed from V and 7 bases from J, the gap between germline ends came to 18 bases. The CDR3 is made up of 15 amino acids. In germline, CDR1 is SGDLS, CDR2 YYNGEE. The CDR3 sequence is CASSSDVGVQNEQFF. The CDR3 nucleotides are TGTGCCAGCAGCTCAGACGTGGGAGTGCAGAATGAGCAGTTCTTC. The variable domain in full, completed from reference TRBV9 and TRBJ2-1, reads DSGVTQTPKHLITATGQRVTLRCSPRSGDLSVYWYQQSLDQGLQFLIQYYNGEERAKGNILERFSAQQFPDLHSELNLSSLELGDSALYFCASSSDVGVQNEQFFGPGTRLTVL.

The CDR3 region is CASSFSGEKLFF. The CDR3 bases are TGCGCCAGCAGTTTCAGTGGGGAAAAACTGTTTTTT. The chain has TRBV5-1 and TRBJ1-4; D not resolved. Trimming took 5 bases from V and 8 from J, leaving 10 bases between them. Germline loops: CDR1 SGHRS, CDR2 YFSETQ. This CDR3 has 12 residues. Full variable domain (rest looked up from reference TRBV5-1 and TRBJ1-4): KAGVTQTPRYLIKTRGQQVTLSCSPISGHRSVSWYQQTPGQGLQFLFEYFSETQRNKGNFPGRFSGRQFSNSRSEMNVSTLELGDSALYLCASSFSGEKLFFGSGTQLSVL.

For the CDR3, the DNA is TGTGCCAGCAGCCCGGGCTACGGGATAGGCTACGAGCAGTACTTC. Translated: CASSPGYGIGYEQYF. The J gene is TRBJ2-7, the V gene TRBV7-6; maybe TRBD2 (5 bases). Trimming shortened V by 5 bases and J by 3 bases, and 17 bases separated the two germline ends. Germline V gives CDR1 SGHVS, CDR2 FNYEAQ. The CDR3 extends over 15 amino acids.

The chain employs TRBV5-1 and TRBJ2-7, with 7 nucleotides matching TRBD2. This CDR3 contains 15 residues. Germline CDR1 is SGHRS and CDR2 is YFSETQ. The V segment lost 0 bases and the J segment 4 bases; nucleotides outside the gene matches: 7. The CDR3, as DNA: TGCGCCAGCAGCTTGGGCGGGAGCTTGGATTACGAGCAGTACTTC. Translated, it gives CASSLGGSLDYEQYF.

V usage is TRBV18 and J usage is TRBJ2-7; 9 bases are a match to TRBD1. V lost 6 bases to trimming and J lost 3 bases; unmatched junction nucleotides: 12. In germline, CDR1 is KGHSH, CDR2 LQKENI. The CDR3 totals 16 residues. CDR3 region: CASSPPGQGQGYEQYF. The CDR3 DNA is TGTGCCAGCTCGCCGCCGGGACAGGGTCAGGGCTACGAGCAGTACTTC.

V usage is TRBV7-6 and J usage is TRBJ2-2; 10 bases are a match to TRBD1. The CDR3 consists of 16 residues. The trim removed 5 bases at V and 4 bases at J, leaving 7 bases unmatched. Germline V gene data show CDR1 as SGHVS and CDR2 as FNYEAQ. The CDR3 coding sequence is TGTGCCAGCAGCATGGGACAGGGGATCGGCACCGGGGAGCTGTTTTTT. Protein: CASSMGQGIGTGELFF.

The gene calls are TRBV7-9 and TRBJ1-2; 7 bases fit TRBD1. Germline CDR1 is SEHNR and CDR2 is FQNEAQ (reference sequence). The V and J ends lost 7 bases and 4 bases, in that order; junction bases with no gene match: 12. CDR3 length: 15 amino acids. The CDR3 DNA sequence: TGTGCCAGCAACCTCCCACTGACAGGGTCCTATGGCTACACCTTC. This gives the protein CASNLPLTGSYGYTF. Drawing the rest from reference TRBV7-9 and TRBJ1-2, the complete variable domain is DTGVSQNPRHKITKRGQNVTFRCDPISEHNRLYWYRQTLGQGPEFLTYFQNEAQLEKSRLLSDRFSAERPKGSFSTLEIQRTEQGDSAMYLCASNLPLTGSYGYTFGSGTRLTVV.

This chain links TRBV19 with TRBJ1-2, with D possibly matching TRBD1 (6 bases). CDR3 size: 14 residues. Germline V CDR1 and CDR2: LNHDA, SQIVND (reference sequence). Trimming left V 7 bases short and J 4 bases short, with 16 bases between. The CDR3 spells CASTTADSPYGYTF. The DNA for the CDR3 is TGTGCCAGTACGACGGCGGACAGTCCCTATGGCTACACCTTC.